This entry lists 7 T cell receptor beta chains sequenced from one sample in a study of monozygotic twins with inflammatory bowel disease. TCRdb reprocessed the 5' RACE reads; each CDR3 protein has one entry and no DNA is given. This sample's table has about 380,000 distinct CDR3 sequences. The sample comprised blood. Receptors originate from a human donor with ulcerative colitis or Crohn's disease, or a healthy co-twin of an affected twin (not recorded which).

The rearrangement joins TRBV4-3 to TRBJ2-1; TCRdb gives TRBD2 as the D gene, but with no DNA this cannot be confirmed. Germline assignment: CDR1 LGHNA and CDR2 YSLEER. The CDR3 length is 16 residues. CDR3: CASSQGTSGIYNEQFF.

This chain joins TRBV3-1 and TRBJ2-1; the D call of TRBD1 rests on TCRdb alone, since no DNA is present to check it. Germline lookup yields CDR1 LGHDT and CDR2 YNNKEL (reference sequence). The CDR3 spans 14 residues. This chain's CDR3 is CASSQVWGEAKQFF.

The chain links TRBV5-4 to TRBJ2-4; the D call of TRBD2 rests on TCRdb alone, since no DNA is present to check it. The CDR3 consists of 15 residues. Germline CDR1 reads SGHNT; CDR2 reads YYREEE (reference sequence). The CDR3: CASSLAASGGSIQYF.

The J gene is TRBJ2-7, the V gene TRBV12-3 or TRBV12-4; TCRdb's assignment of TRBD1 cannot be checked, as there is no DNA. The CDR3 is made up of 12 amino acids. The CDR3 sequence: CASSGQSYEQYF.

V gene TRBV20-1 combines with J gene TRBJ2-5; with no DNA, the TCRdb D assignment of TRBD1 cannot be verified. The CDR3 contains 15 residues. The V gene's germline CDR1 is DFQATT and CDR2 SNEGSKA (reference sequence). The CDR3 sequence is CSARDWRTDEETQYF.

The chain recombines TRBV4-1 with TRBJ2-1; TCRdb gives TRBD2 as the D gene, but with no DNA this cannot be confirmed. CDR1 MGHRA and CDR2 YSYEKL come from the germline V gene. The CDR3 covers 15 residues. The chain's CDR3 is CASSQMAGGLSEQFF.

The J gene is TRBJ2-7, the V gene TRBV6-1. CDR1 is MNHNS, CDR2 SASEGT, per germline. The CDR3 extends over 15 amino acids. CDR3 sequence: CASSRGWGFGNEQYF.